This T cell receptor beta chain was obtained from a study of shared clonotypes between healthy human individuals. General study results and limits: Naive subsets typically showed greater estimated richness than memory subsets.

The V end was cut by 1 base, the J end by 5 bases, with 14 bases between. Germline V lookup: CDR1 MGHRA, CDR2 YSYEKL. The CDR3 spans 15 residues. Note on this clone: The antigen remains undetermined.

As handled by the study authors: For the immunoSEQ data, sequences were junction-only without quality scores, so filtering differed. Clones were sequenced by immunoSEQ multiplex PCR, and TCRdb holds only the in-frame ones, with some missing. V, J and clone size reflect that table, while D and trimming were determined from the DNA. The repertoire consists of approximately 2,000,000 clones, with just under 95% occurring once and the leading ten covering 0.3% to 0.4%. The investigators split CD4+ cells into a CD45RA+ naive subset and a CD45RA-negative memory subset. Sequencing was done on a sample of naive CD4+ T cells from PBMCs. The subset here: CD45RA+ positively selected. The rearrangement links TRBV4-1 to TRBJ2-5; no clear D gene. The source is a man aged 18 to 29 in good health. Some clones in this sample may be carry-over from other donors' samples. CDR3 amino acids: CASSQGSRVPETQYF. CDR3 nucleotide sequence: TGCGCCAGCAGCCAAGGTTCCCGAGTTCCGGAGACCCAGTACTTC.